Following are 18 T cell receptor beta chains from one sample sequenced in a study of cytomegalovirus exposure and HLA in healthy donors (dated by TCRdb to 2016 to 2017). Receptor amplification or capture employed the immunoSEQ multiplex PCR assay. For the multiplex PCR, a mixture combining 60 forward primers for TCR Vbeta segments and 13 reverse primers for TCR Jbeta segments was used. TCRdb provides this immuneACCESS table in a form limited to in-frame rearrangements. Some clones are lacking; in checked studies, under half of them reflect an unresolved V gene, and why the rest are absent is not known. A total of more than 150,000 clones appear in this sample, 70% to 85% of them only once. The ten largest clones add up to about 1.5% of the sample. Material for sequencing was PBMCs. These TCRs come from a male donor in good health and CMV-seronegative.

This clone was detected a few times. Other DNA sequences in this sample translate to the same CDR3. V usage is TRBV27 and J usage is TRBJ1-1; perhaps TRBD1 as D (6 bases). The CDR3 contains 14 residues. The V end lost 2 bases, the J end lost 1 base, and 8 bases lay between the germline ends. The germline gives CDR1 MNHEY, CDR2 SMNVEV (reference sequence). Written as DNA, the CDR3 is TGTGCCAGCAGTTTAAGGACAGCGAACACTGAAGCTTTCTTT. Amino acids: CASSLRTANTEAFF.

This clone was seen once. J is TRBJ2-7 and V is TRBV19; TRBD1 agrees at 9 bases. Germline V gene data show CDR1 as LNHDA and CDR2 as SQIVND (reference sequence). CDR3 size: 13 residues. J gave up 4 bases and V 6 bases, and 4 bases lay outside the gene matches. This CDR3 reads CASRGQGQYEQYF. In nucleotides, the CDR3 is TGTGCCAGTAGAGGACAGGGGCAATACGAGCAGTACTTC.

The V gene is TRBV23-1, the J gene TRBJ1-2; maybe TRBD1 (6 bases). TRBV23-1 belongs to the ORF category, with a function that is uncertain. The V end was cut by 8 bases, the J end by 0 bases, with 19 bases between. The length of the CDR3 is 16 residues. The CDR3 spells CASQTSRGLANYGYTF. The CDR3 region has the DNA TGCGCCAGCCAAACCTCGAGGGGGTTAGCTAACTATGGCTACACCTTC.

This rearrangement joins TRBV7-2 to TRBJ2-5; TRBD1 matches at 7 bases. The J call could be wrong; TRBJ2-7 is a better fit for the DNA end. Looked up from germline, CDR1 is SGHTA and CDR2 is FQGNSA. The CDR3 is 15 amino acids. CDR3 amino acids: CASSLGGSGGYEQYF. For the CDR3, the DNA is TGTGCCAGCAGCTTAGGAGGCTCAGGGGGTTACGAGCAGTACTTC.

Comments on this clone: The same CDR3 is also encoded by other DNA sequences in this sample. J is TRBJ2-7 and V is TRBV9; D may be TRBD2 (6 bases). Trimming left V 0 bases short and J 2 bases short, with 9 bases between. Germline-derived CDR1 and CDR2 are SGDLS and YYNGEE. This CDR3 has 14 residues. In nucleotides, the CDR3 is TGTGCCAGCAGCGTAGGGGGCGGGACCTACGAGCAGTACTTC. This encodes CASSVGGGTYEQYF.

This clone was observed a handful of times. The sample carries other DNA sequences with the same CDR3. This chain joins TRBV7-2 and TRBJ2-1; 12 positions match TRBD2. From germline, CDR1 is SGHTA and CDR2 FQGNSA. CDR3 size: 15 residues. The trim removed 5 bases at V and 5 bases at J, leaving 4 bases unmatched. CDR3 residues: CASSPRTSGNNEQFF. The CDR3 nucleotides read TGTGCCAGCAGCCCCAGGACTAGCGGGAACAATGAGCAGTTCTTC.

The CDR3 protein is CASSSSSGVSSDTQYF. CDR3 coding DNA: TGTGCCAGTAGCAGTAGTAGCGGGGTATCTTCAGATACGCAGTATTTT. The rearrangement joins TRBV19 to TRBJ2-3; 8 bases are a match to TRBD2. Losses at the gene ends were 6 bases for V and 4 bases for J; bases not matched to a gene: 12. The CDR3 consists of 16 residues. Germline loops: CDR1 LNHDA, CDR2 SQIVND (reference sequence).

This chain connects TRBV6-5 to TRBJ2-5, with 8 bases identical to TRBD2. V lost 5 bases, J lost 5 bases, and 4 bases stayed unmatched. Germline CDR1 is MNHEY and CDR2 is SVGAGI. This CDR3 is 13 amino acids long. CDR3 bases: TGTGCCAGCAGTCGGACTAGCAGGGAGACCCAGTACTTC. This translates into CASSRTSRETQYF.

The chain employs TRBV27 and TRBJ1-1; tentatively, D is TRBD1 (6 bases). Looked up from germline, CDR1 is MNHEY and CDR2 is SMNVEV (reference sequence). The CDR3 is 14 amino acids. Trimming removed 6 bases from V and 6 bases from J, with 17 bases in between. The CDR3 region is CASRGWNRASEAFF. CDR3 nucleotides: TGTGCCAGCAGGGGTTGGAACAGGGCTTCTGAAGCTTTCTTT.

The rearrangement links TRBV8-2 to TRBJ2-5; the table's D gene call, TRBD2, was not cross checked with the DNA. TRBV8-2 is classified as a pseudogene. The CDR3 has 14 residues. CDR3 coding DNA: TGTGGCAGCACGACTAGCGGGGATAAAGAGACCCAGTACTTC. Its translation: CGSTTSGDKETQYF.

The chain is built from TRBV11-2 and TRBJ2-5, with a tentative D call TRBD1 (6 bases). This CDR3 contains 14 residues. V was clipped by 5 bases and J by 2 bases, with 12 bases between them. Germline values: CDR1 SGHAT, CDR2 FQNNGV. CDR3 amino acids: CASSGYREQETQYF. Written as DNA, the CDR3 is TGTGCCAGCAGCGGCTACAGGGAGCAAGAGACCCAGTACTTC. Full variable domain (remainder filled in from reference TRBV11-2 and TRBJ2-5): EAGVAQSPRYKIIEKRQSVAFWCNPISGHATLYWYQQILGQGPKLLIQFQNNGVVDDSQLPKDRFSAERLKGVDSTLKIQPAKLEDSAVYLCASSGYREQETQYFGPGTRLLVL.

The chain has TRBV19 and TRBJ1-4; TRBD1 matches 7 bases. Germline V CDR1 and CDR2: LNHDA, SQIVND (reference sequence). Unmatched junction bases numbered 10, after V lost 11 bases and J lost 1 base. The CDR3 runs to 15 residues. CDR3 region: CAATRGSGTNEKLFF. As DNA, the CDR3 is TGTGCCGCGACCAGGGGGAGCGGAACTAATGAAAAACTGTTTTTT.

The rearrangement joins TRBV6-5 to TRBJ1-5; the match to TRBD1 covers 9 bases. The CDR3 is 14 amino acids. Germline V gene data show CDR1 as MNHEY and CDR2 as SVGAGI. Losses at the gene ends were 6 bases for V and 5 bases for J; bases not matched to a gene: 5. In DNA, the CDR3 is TGTGCCAGCAGACCGGGACAGGGCCATCAGCCCCAGCATTTT. Amino acids: CASRPGQGHQPQHF.

The gene calls are TRBV7-9 and TRBJ1-1; D possibly corresponds to TRBD1 (5 bases). CDR3 length equals 15 residues. V was cut by 4 bases and J by 0 bases, with 12 bases left in between. Germline lookup yields CDR1 SEHNR and CDR2 FQNEAQ (reference sequence). CDR3 DNA: TGTGCCAGCAGCTCGACAGCTACATTGAACACTGAAGCTTTCTTT. It codes for CASSSTATLNTEAFF. Full variable domain (rest looked up from reference TRBV7-9 and TRBJ1-1): DTGVSQNPRHKITKRGQNVTFRCDPISEHNRLYWYRQTLGQGPEFLTYFQNEAQLEKSRLLSDRFSAERPKGSFSTLEIQRTEQGDSAMYLCASSSTATLNTEAFFGQGTRLTVV.

The V call is TRBV29-1, the J call TRBJ2-3; 8 bases align to TRBD1. Germline V gene data show CDR1 as SQVTM and CDR2 as ANQGSEA. The CDR3 extends over 15 amino acids. V lost 0 bases and J lost 6; bases outside the gene matches: 8. CDR3 nucleotides: TGCAGCGTTGAAGATCGGCGCAGGGGGCTTGATACGCAGTATTTT. It codes for CSVEDRRRGLDTQYF.

This clone was observed a handful of times. The CDR3 DNA follows: TGTGCCAGCAGCTACCGGGACACTTCCTACGAGCAGTACTTC. Its protein product is CASSYRDTSYEQYF. The chain uses TRBV5-6 and TRBJ2-7, with D perhaps matching TRBD1 (6 bases). CDR1 SGHDT and CDR2 YYEEEE come from the germline V gene. Trimming cost V 3 bases and J 1 base, with 11 bases left between them. CDR3 length: 14 amino acids.

The chain joins TRBV5-4 to TRBJ2-1, with 7 bases fitting TRBD2. Germline-derived CDR1 and CDR2 are SGHNT and YYREEE (reference sequence). V trimming: 4 bases; J trimming: 7 bases; junction bases outside the gene matches: 5. CDR3 length: 13 amino acids. The CDR3 bases are TGTGCCAGCAGCGGGGGACTACCTAATGAGCAGTTCTTC. Protein: CASSGGLPNEQFF.

The gene calls are TRBV18 and TRBJ2-7; D is perhaps TRBD1 (6 bases). Germline V gene lookup returns CDR1 KGHSH and CDR2 LQKENI. V was pared by 2 bases and J by 4 bases, with 18 bases between. The CDR3 covers 16 residues. This CDR3 is CASSPIIGQKPYEQYF. The CDR3 DNA sequence: TGTGCCAGCTCACCAATTATCGGACAGAAACCTTACGAGCAGTACTTC.